Listed below are T cell receptor beta chains from one sample, sequenced in a study of blood T cell repertoires in COVID-19. TCRdb keeps only in-frame clones here, not all; method: immunoSEQ multiplex PCR. The sample holds around 620,000 clones; 90% are singletons and the top ten take roughly 0.25%. Sequencing was performed on peripheral blood. The receptors were gathered from a young woman with acute or convalescent COVID-19. The CDR3 runs from the conserved cysteine through the conserved F or W. Fields, in order: V gene, clone size, J gene, D gene, CDR3 DNA, CDR3 protein. D genes are given only for firm matches. Clone size is shown for a subset of rows, as once, few, many or a class of expanded clone.

V gene: TRBV18; clone size: NA; J gene: TRBJ1-5; D gene: TRBD1; CDR3 DNA: TGTGCCAGCTCAGACACAGGGGACCAGCCCCAGCATTTT; CDR3 protein: CASSDTGDQPQHF
V gene: TRBV3-1/TRBV3-2; clone size: once; J gene: TRBJ2-7; D gene: TRBD1; CDR3 DNA: TGTGCCAGCAGCTACAGGGGCTACGAGCAGTACTTC; CDR3 protein: CASSYRGYEQYF
V gene: TRBV5-5; clone size: NA; J gene: TRBJ1-2; D gene: TRBD1; CDR3 DNA: TGTGCCAGCAGCTTCAGGACAGGGGATGGATCTGGCTACACCTTC; CDR3 protein: CASSFRTGDGSGYTF
V gene: TRBV18; clone size: NA; J gene: TRBJ1-6; D gene: TRBD1; CDR3 DNA: TGTGCCAGCTCACCGGGACAGCCCTGGGATAATTCACCCCTCCACTTT; CDR3 protein: CASSPGQPWDNSPLHF
V gene: TRBV10-3; clone size: NA; J gene: TRBJ2-3; D gene: TRBD2; CDR3 DNA: TGTGCCATCAGTGAGTCAGCAAGCGGGGGGGCCGGTACGCAGTATTTT; CDR3 protein: CAISESASGGAGTQYF
V gene: TRBV27; clone size: NA; J gene: TRBJ2-1; D gene: NA; CDR3 DNA: TGTGCCAGCAGTTTCCCACACCCCACAGGGTCCTCCTACAATGAGCAGTTCTTC; CDR3 protein: CASSFPHPTGSSYNEQFF
V gene: TRBV30; clone size: NA; J gene: TRBJ1-2; D gene: NA; CDR3 DNA: TGTGCCTGGAGTCTCGCAGGGGAAGGCTACACCTTC; CDR3 protein: CAWSLAGEGYTF
V gene: TRBV6-5; clone size: NA; J gene: TRBJ1-2; D gene: NA; CDR3 DNA: TGTGCCAGCAGTTACTCTTTGAGCTATGGCTACACCTTC; CDR3 protein: CASSYSLSYGYTF
V gene: TRBV5-4; clone size: NA; J gene: TRBJ2-6; D gene: NA; CDR3 DNA: TGTGCCAGCAGCTTAGGAGGGACCTCTGGGGCCAACGTCCTGACTTTC; CDR3 protein: CASSLGGTSGANVLTF
V gene: TRBV4-2; clone size: once; J gene: TRBJ2-2; D gene: NA; CDR3 DNA: TGTGCCAGCAGCCAAGGGAGGGCCGGGGAGCTGTTTTTT; CDR3 protein: CASSQGRAGELFF
V gene: TRBV19; clone size: NA; J gene: TRBJ1-5; D gene: NA; CDR3 DNA: TGTGCCAGTAGTATTTCGGGCAATCAGCCCCAGCATTTT; CDR3 protein: CASSISGNQPQHF
V gene: TRBV18; clone size: once; J gene: TRBJ1-4; D gene: TRBD1; CDR3 DNA: TGTGCCAGCTCGCTCCGGGACAGGGGAGGTGAAAAACTGTTTTTT; CDR3 protein: CASSLRDRGGEKLFF
V gene: TRBV6-6; clone size: NA; J gene: TRBJ2-3; D gene: TRBD2; CDR3 DNA: TGTGCCAGCAGTCCTCCGGGACTAGCGGGGGGAAGCACAGATACGCAGTATTTT; CDR3 protein: CASSPPGLAGGSTDTQYF
V gene: TRBV27; clone size: NA; J gene: TRBJ1-2; D gene: TRBD1; CDR3 DNA: TGTGCCAGCAGTTTCCTCCAGGGGGCTTATGGCTACACCTTC; CDR3 protein: CASSFLQGAYGYTF
V gene: TRBV7-9; clone size: NA; J gene: TRBJ2-5; D gene: TRBD2; CDR3 DNA: TGTGCCAGCAGCTTATCACTAGCGGGCCAAGAGACCCAGTACTTC; CDR3 protein: CASSLSLAGQETQYF
V gene: TRBV5-8; clone size: NA; J gene: TRBJ1-5; D gene: NA; CDR3 DNA: TGTGCCAGCAGCTTCTCTACAGCCAATCAGCCCCAGCATTTT; CDR3 protein: CASSFSTANQPQHF
V gene: TRBV27; clone size: once; J gene: TRBJ1-2; D gene: NA; CDR3 DNA: TGTGCCAGCAGTCACCACAGGGTCCAATGGTGGGGCTACACCTTC; CDR3 protein: CASSHHRVQWWGYTF
V gene: TRBV2; clone size: NA; J gene: TRBJ1-2; D gene: NA; CDR3 DNA: TGTGCCAGCGGCAGGGGAGAAGCTTCTGGCTACACCTTC; CDR3 protein: CASGRGEASGYTF
V gene: TRBV28; clone size: NA; J gene: TRBJ1-5; D gene: NA; CDR3 DNA: TGTGCCAGCAGTTGGGGCAGGAGCAATCAGCCCCAGCATTTT; CDR3 protein: CASSWGRSNQPQHF
V gene: TRBV27; clone size: many; J gene: TRBJ2-7; D gene: TRBD2; CDR3 DNA: TGTGCCAGTTGGGGCAGCGGGGGGGCCTACGAGCAGTACTTC; CDR3 protein: CASWGSGGAYEQYF
V gene: TRBV6-1; clone size: NA; J gene: TRBJ2-7; D gene: TRBD2; CDR3 DNA: TGTGCCAGCAGTGAGGTTTCGGGGGGACTAGGGGAGCAGTACTTC; CDR3 protein: CASSEVSGGLGEQYF
V gene: TRBV4-1; clone size: NA; J gene: TRBJ1-2; D gene: NA; CDR3 DNA: TGCGCCAGCAGCCCGCCCGCGGGCCAACCCCATGGCTACACCTTC; CDR3 protein: CASSPPAGQPHGYTF
V gene: TRBV20-1; clone size: NA; J gene: TRBJ2-7; D gene: TRBD2; CDR3 DNA: TGCAGTGCTAGTCGGTGGCGGGGGACCTACGAGCAGTACTTC; CDR3 protein: CSASRWRGTYEQYF
V gene: TRBV12-3/TRBV12-4; clone size: NA; J gene: TRBJ1-1; D gene: NA; CDR3 DNA: TGTGCCTGGGTGGAATCGGGTGAAGCTTTCTTT; CDR3 protein: CAWVESGEAFF
V gene: TRBV27; clone size: NA; J gene: TRBJ1-2; D gene: TRBD1; CDR3 DNA: TGTGCCAGCAGTCCGTCCGGGACAGGGGGCTATGGCTACACCTTC; CDR3 protein: CASSPSGTGGYGYTF
V gene: TRBV5-1; clone size: NA; J gene: TRBJ2-1; D gene: TRBD2; CDR3 DNA: TGCGCCAGCAGCTTTGAGCGGGGGGCCCCACAGTTCTTC; CDR3 protein: CASSFERGAPQFF
V gene: TRBV24-1; clone size: NA; J gene: TRBJ2-7; D gene: TRBD2; CDR3 DNA: TGTGCCACCACTACCCCAGGAGCGGGGTTCTACGAGCAGTACTTC; CDR3 protein: CATTTPGAGFYEQYF
V gene: TRBV27; clone size: NA; J gene: TRBJ2-5; D gene: TRBD2; CDR3 DNA: TGTGCCAGCAGTTTGTCCTCCGGACTAGGGGCAGAGACCCAGTACTTC; CDR3 protein: CASSLSSGLGAETQYF
V gene: TRBV15; clone size: NA; J gene: TRBJ2-1; D gene: NA; CDR3 DNA: TGTGCCACCAGCAGAGAAAGGGGAAATGAGCAGTTCTTC; CDR3 protein: CATSRERGNEQFF
V gene: TRBV7-9; clone size: NA; J gene: TRBJ1-1; D gene: NA; CDR3 DNA: TGTGCCAGCAGCTTAAGACCGAGAACGGGGACAACGTCCACTGAAGCTTTCTTT; CDR3 protein: CASSLRPRTGTTSTEAFF
V gene: TRBV6-5; clone size: NA; J gene: TRBJ2-7; D gene: NA; CDR3 DNA: TGTGCCAGCAGTACCCTTACAGGCATGGGGGAGCAGTACTTC; CDR3 protein: CASSTLTGMGEQYF
V gene: TRBV6-5; clone size: NA; J gene: TRBJ1-1; D gene: NA; CDR3 DNA: TGTGCCAGCAGTTACACAGGGTACGCTGAAGCTTTCTTT; CDR3 protein: CASSYTGYAEAFF
V gene: TRBV30; clone size: NA; J gene: TRBJ1-6; D gene: NA; CDR3 DNA: TGTGCCTGGAGTGTAAGGAGGGCCCAAAGTTCCCTGGCCTATAATTCACCCCTCCACTTT; CDR3 protein: CAWSVRRAQSSLAYNSPLHF
V gene: TRBV2; clone size: NA; J gene: TRBJ1-6; D gene: NA; CDR3 DNA: TGTGCCAGCAGTGAAGCAGGAGGAGAAGCACGGTCACCCCTCCACTTT; CDR3 protein: CASSEAGGEARSPLHF
V gene: TRBV5-1; clone size: NA; J gene: TRBJ1-4; D gene: NA; CDR3 DNA: TGCGCCAGCAAAACTACAGGTCTTAATGAAAAACTGTTTTTT; CDR3 protein: CASKTTGLNEKLFF
V gene: TRBV27; clone size: NA; J gene: TRBJ1-2; D gene: NA; CDR3 DNA: TGTGCCAGCAGTTTATATACGCCGGGACACCAATATGGCTACACCTTC; CDR3 protein: CASSLYTPGHQYGYTF
V gene: TRBV7-9; clone size: NA; J gene: TRBJ1-5; D gene: TRBD1; CDR3 DNA: TGTGCCAGCAGCCGAGGACAGGGTGGGAATCAGCCCCAGCATTTT; CDR3 protein: CASSRGQGGNQPQHF
V gene: TRBV18; clone size: NA; J gene: TRBJ2-1; D gene: NA; CDR3 DNA: TGTGCCAGCTCACCAAGCGGGCGGGGAAATGAGCAGTTCTTC; CDR3 protein: CASSPSGRGNEQFF
V gene: TRBV5-8; clone size: NA; J gene: TRBJ2-1; D gene: NA; CDR3 DNA: TGTGCCAGCAGCTCTCCAGGGGAGCAGTTCTTC; CDR3 protein: CASSSPGEQFF